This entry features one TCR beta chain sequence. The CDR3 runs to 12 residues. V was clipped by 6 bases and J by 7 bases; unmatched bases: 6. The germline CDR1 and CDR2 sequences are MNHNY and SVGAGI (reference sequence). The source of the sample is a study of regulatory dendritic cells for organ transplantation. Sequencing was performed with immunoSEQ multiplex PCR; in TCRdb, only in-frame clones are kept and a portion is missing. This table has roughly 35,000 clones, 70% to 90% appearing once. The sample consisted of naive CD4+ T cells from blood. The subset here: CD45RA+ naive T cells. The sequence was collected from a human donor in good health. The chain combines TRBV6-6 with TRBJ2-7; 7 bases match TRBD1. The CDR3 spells CASSRDRVEQYF. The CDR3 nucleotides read TGTGCCAGCAGCCGAGACAGGGTTGAGCAGTACTTC.